Following are 10 T cell receptor beta chains from one sample sequenced in a study of control samples from healthy donors and cancer patients. The protocol was immunoSEQ multiplex PCR, while the TCRdb copy is restricted to in-frame clones and leaves out a portion. The table lists fewer than 200,000 clones, around 93% of them singletons. Sequenced material: blood. The receptors stem from a woman aged 60 to 75 in good health.

The chain employs TRBV4-3 and TRBJ2-7, with TRBD1 matching over 9 bases. This CDR3 has 16 residues. The germline CDR1 and CDR2 sequences are LGHNA and YSLEER. Germline trimming cut 2 bases from V and 5 bases from J; bases unmatched to any gene: 10. The CDR3: CASSQFPSGDRDEQYF. In DNA, the CDR3 is TGCGCCAGCAGCCAATTCCCCTCCGGGGACAGGGACGAGCAGTACTTC.

This clone is a singleton in its sample. The V call is TRBV3-1 (or the pseudogene TRBV3-2), the J call TRBJ2-2; no clear D gene. The germline V gene has CDR1 LGHDT and CDR2 YNNKEL (reference sequence). V lost 4 bases and J 1 base, leaving 4 bases between the germline ends. The CDR3 contains 13 residues. CDR3 loop: CASSRGNTGELFF. The DNA of the CDR3 is TGTGCCAGCAGCCGGGGGAACACCGGGGAGCTGTTTTTT.

This clone has just one count. CDR3 in amino acids: CASRQGGDIEAFF. The CDR3 region has the DNA TGTGCCAGCAGACAGGGGGGAGATATAGAAGCTTTCTTT. This rearrangement joins TRBV3-1 (or the pseudogene TRBV3-2) to TRBJ1-1; 8 bases are a match to TRBD1. This CDR3 region has 13 residues. CDR1 is LGHDT and CDR2 is YNNKEL in the germline V gene (reference sequence). Unmatched junction bases numbered 8, after V lost 6 bases and J lost 8 bases.

V usage is TRBV7-8 and J usage is TRBJ1-5; no reliable D call. The CDR3 runs 14 residues. V lost 4 bases to trimming and J lost 1 base, with 8 bases between them. Germline CDR1 and CDR2: SGHVS and FQNEAQ. The CDR3 protein is CASSSTLSNQPQHF. CDR3 sequence (DNA): TGTGCCAGCAGCTCGACCCTCAGCAATCAGCCCCAGCATTTT.

J is TRBJ2-6 and V is TRBV7-6; no clear D gene. Germline V gene sequence: CDR1 SGHVS, CDR2 FNYEAQ. Trimming cost V 6 bases and J 0 bases, with 6 bases left between them. The CDR3 is 14 amino acids. The CDR3 reads CASSPFSGANVLTF. CDR3 bases: TGTGCCAGCAGTCCCTTCTCTGGGGCCAACGTCCTGACTTTC.

The rearrangement uses TRBV20-1 and TRBJ1-3; D unresolved. V was trimmed by 3 bases and J by 0 bases, leaving 15 bases between them. CDR1 DFQATT and CDR2 SNEGSKA come from the germline V gene (reference sequence). This CDR3 is 16 amino acids long. The CDR3 here is CSASRQWRSSGNTIYF. Here the CDR3 DNA reads TGCAGTGCTAGTAGGCAGTGGAGGAGCTCTGGAAACACCATATATTTT.

This rearrangement joins TRBV18 to TRBJ2-7; 9 positions agree with TRBD1. The CDR3 runs to 14 residues. V was pared by 8 bases and J by 5 bases, with 10 bases of the junction left unmatched. Germline V gives CDR1 KGHSH, CDR2 LQKENI. The CDR3 sequence: CASRPGTGHNEQYF. CDR3 coding DNA: TGTGCCAGCCGTCCCGGGACAGGGCACAACGAGCAGTACTTC.

The rearrangement uses TRBV6-5 and TRBJ1-5, with 10 bases fitting TRBD1. The V segment lost 6 bases and the J segment 4 bases; nucleotides outside the gene matches: 3. The CDR3 loop spans 14 amino acids. Per the germline V gene, CDR1 is MNHEY and CDR2 is SVGAGI. CDR3 amino acids: CASRGQGVNQPQHF. CDR3 coding DNA: TGTGCCAGCAGAGGACAGGGGGTTAATCAGCCCCAGCATTTT.

This clone was detected once. The gene calls are TRBV20-1 and TRBJ2-3; D is ambiguous. The CDR3 consists of 11 residues. Germline V gives CDR1 DFQATT, CDR2 SNEGSKA (reference sequence). With 1 base removed from V and 6 bases from J, the gap between germline ends came to 5 bases. CDR3 bases: TGCAGTGCTAGAGTGGGTGATACGCAGTATTTT. It is translated as CSARVGDTQYF.

The CDR3 coding sequence is TGTGCCATCAGTGAGAACGGGGACACTGAAGCTTTCTTT. Translated: CAISENGDTEAFF. The genes are TRBV10-3 and TRBJ1-1, with D hard to call. The CDR3 extends over 13 amino acids. Germline V gives CDR1 ENHRY, CDR2 SYGVKD. Trimming shortened V by 2 bases and J by 3 bases, and 7 bases separated the two germline ends.